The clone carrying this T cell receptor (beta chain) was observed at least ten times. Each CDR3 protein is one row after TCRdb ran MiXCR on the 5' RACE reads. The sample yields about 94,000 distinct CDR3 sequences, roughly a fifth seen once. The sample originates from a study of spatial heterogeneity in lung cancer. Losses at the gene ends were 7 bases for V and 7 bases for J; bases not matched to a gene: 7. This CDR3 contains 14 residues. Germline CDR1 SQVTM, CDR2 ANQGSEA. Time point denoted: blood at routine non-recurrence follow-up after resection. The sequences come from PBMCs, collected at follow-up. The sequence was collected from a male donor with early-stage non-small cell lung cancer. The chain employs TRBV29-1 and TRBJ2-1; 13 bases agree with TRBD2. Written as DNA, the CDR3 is TGCAGCGCCGATAGGACTAGCGGGAGAAATGAGCAGTTCTTC. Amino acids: CSADRTSGRNEQFF.